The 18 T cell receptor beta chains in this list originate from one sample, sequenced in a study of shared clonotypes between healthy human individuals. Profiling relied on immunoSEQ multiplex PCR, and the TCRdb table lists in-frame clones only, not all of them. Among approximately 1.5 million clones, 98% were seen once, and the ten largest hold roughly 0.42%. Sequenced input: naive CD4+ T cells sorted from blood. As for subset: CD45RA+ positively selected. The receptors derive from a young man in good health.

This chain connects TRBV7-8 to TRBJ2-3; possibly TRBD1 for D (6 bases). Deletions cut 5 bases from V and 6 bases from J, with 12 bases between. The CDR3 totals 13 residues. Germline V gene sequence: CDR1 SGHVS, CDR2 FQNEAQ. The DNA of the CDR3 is TGTGCCAGCAGCCGGAGTAGGGGGGATACGCAGTATTTT. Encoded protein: CASSRSRGDTQYF.

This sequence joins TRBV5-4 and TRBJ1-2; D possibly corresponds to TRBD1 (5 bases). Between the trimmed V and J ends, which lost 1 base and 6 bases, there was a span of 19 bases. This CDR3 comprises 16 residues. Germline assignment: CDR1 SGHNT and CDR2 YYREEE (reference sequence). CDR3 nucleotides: TGTGCCAGCAGCTTGCGTCGACAGTCAATACTACATGGCTACACCTTC. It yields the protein CASSLRRQSILHGYTF.

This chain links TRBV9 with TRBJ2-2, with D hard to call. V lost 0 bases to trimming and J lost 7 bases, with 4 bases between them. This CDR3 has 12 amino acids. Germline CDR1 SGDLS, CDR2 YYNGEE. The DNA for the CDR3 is TGTGCCAGCAGCGTAGGAATCGGGGAGCTGTTTTTT. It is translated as CASSVGIGELFF. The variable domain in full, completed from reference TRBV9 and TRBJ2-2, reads DSGVTQTPKHLITATGQRVTLRCSPRSGDLSVYWYQQSLDQGLQFLIQYYNGEERAKGNILERFSAQQFPDLHSELNLSSLELGDSALYFCASSVGIGELFFGEGSRLTVL.

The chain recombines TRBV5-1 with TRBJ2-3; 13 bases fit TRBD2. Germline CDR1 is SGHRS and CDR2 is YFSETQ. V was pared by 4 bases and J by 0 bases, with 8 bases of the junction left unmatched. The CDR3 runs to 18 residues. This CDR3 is CASSRGTSGVPSTDTQYF. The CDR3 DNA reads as TGCGCCAGCAGCCGAGGGACTAGCGGGGTCCCTAGCACAGATACGCAGTATTTT.

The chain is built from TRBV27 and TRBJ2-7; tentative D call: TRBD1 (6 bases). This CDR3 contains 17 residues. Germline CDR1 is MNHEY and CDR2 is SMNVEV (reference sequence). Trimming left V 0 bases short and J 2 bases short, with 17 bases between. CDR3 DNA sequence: TGTGCCAGCAGTTTATCCGGGACACTTAAAAGACCCTACGAGCAGTACTTC. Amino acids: CASSLSGTLKRPYEQYF.

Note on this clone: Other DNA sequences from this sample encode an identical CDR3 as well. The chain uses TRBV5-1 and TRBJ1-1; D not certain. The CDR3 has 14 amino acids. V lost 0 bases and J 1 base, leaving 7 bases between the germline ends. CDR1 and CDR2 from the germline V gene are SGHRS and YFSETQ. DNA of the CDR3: TGCGCCAGCAGCTTGGTAGCAGGGAACACTGAAGCTTTCTTT. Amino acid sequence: CASSLVAGNTEAFF.

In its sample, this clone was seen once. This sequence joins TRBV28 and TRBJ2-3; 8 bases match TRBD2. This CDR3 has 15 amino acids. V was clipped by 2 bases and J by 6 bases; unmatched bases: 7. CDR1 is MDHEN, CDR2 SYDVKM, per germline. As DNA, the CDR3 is TGTGCCAGCAGTTTACGTAGCGGGATCGTCGATACGCAGTATTTT. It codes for CASSLRSGIVDTQYF.

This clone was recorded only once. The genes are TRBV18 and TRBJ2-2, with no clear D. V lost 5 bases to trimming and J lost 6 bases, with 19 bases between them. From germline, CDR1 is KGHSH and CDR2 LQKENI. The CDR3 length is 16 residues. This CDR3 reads CASSSPRGRRSGELFF. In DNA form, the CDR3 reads TGTGCCAGCTCATCCCCGCGTGGGCGCCGGTCCGGGGAGCTGTTTTTT.

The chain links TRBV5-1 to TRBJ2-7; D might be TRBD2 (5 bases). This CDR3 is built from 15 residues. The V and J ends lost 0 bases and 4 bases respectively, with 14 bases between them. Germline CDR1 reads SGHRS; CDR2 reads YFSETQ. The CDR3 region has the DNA TGCGCCAGCAGCTTGGTATCGGGGTCTTGGTACGAGCAGTACTTC. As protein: CASSLVSGSWYEQYF. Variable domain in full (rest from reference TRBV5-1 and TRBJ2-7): KAGVTQTPRYLIKTRGQQVTLSCSPISGHRSVSWYQQTPGQGLQFLFEYFSETQRNKGNFPGRFSGRQFSNSRSEMNVSTLELGDSALYLCASSLVSGSWYEQYFGPGTRLTVT.

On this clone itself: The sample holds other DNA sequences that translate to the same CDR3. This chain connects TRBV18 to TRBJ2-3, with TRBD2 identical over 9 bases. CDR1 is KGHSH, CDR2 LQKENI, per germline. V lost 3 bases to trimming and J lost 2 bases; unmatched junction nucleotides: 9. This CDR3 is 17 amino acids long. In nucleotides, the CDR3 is TGTGCCAGCTCACCCCCGGGACTAGCAGGGGTCACAGATACGCAGTATTTT. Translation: CASSPPGLAGVTDTQYF.

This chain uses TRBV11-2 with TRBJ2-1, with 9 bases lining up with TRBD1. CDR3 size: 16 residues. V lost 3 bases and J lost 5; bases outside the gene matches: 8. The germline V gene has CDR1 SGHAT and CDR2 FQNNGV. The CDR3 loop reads CASSLRTGTGNNEQFF. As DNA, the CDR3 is TGTGCCAGCAGCTTGCGGACCGGGACAGGGAACAATGAGCAGTTCTTC.

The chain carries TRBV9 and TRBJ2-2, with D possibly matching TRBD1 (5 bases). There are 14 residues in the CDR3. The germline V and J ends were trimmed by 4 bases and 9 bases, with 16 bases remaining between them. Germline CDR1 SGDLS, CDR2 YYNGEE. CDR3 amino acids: CASSTRLSDRELFF. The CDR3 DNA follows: TGTGCCAGCAGCACACGTCTCTCGGACAGGGAGCTGTTTTTT.

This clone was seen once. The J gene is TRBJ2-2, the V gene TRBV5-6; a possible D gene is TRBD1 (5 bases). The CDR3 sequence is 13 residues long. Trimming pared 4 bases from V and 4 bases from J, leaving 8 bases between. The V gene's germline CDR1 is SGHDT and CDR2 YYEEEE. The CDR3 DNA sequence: TGTGCCAGCAGCCCAGGGTCCACCGGGGAGCTGTTTTTT. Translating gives CASSPGSTGELFF. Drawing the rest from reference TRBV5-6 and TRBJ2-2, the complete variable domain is DAGVTQSPTHLIKTRGQQVTLRCSPKSGHDTVSWYQQALGQGPQFIFQYYEEEERQRGNFPDRFSGHQFPNYSSELNVNALLLGDSALYLCASSPGSTGELFFGEGSRLTVL.

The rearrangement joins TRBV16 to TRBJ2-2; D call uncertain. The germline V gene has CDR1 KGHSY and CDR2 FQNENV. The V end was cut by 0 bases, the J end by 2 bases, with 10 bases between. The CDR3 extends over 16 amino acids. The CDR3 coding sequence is TGTGCCAGCAGCCAATCTTTGGCCAGAAACACCGGGGAGCTGTTTTTT. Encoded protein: CASSQSLARNTGELFF.

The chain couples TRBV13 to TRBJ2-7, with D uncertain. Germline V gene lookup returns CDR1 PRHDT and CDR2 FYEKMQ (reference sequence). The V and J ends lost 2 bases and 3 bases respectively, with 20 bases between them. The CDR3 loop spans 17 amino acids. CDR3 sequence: CASSLRSRVLLGYEQYF. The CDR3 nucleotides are TGTGCCAGCAGCTTAAGAAGTAGGGTCCTCTTGGGCTACGAGCAGTACTTC.

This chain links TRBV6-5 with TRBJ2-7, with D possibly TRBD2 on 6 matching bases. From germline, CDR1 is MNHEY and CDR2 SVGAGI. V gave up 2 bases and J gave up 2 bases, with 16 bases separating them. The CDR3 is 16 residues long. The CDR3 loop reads CASSYGGSGGAYEQYF. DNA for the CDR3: TGTGCCAGCAGTTACGGGGGGTCAGGTGGAGCCTACGAGCAGTACTTC.

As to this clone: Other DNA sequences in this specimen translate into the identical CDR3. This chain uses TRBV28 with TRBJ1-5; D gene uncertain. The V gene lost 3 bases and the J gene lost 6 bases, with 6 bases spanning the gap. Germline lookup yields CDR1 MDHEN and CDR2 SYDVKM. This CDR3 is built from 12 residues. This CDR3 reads CASSLAGQPQHF. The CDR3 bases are TGTGCCAGCAGTTTGGCGGGTCAGCCCCAGCATTTT.

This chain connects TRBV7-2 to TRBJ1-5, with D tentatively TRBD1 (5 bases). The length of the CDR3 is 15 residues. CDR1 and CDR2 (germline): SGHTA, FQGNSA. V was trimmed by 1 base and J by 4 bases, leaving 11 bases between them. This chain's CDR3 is CASSLVGGVNQPQHF. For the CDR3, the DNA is TGTGCCAGCAGCTTAGTAGGAGGGGTGAATCAGCCCCAGCATTTT.